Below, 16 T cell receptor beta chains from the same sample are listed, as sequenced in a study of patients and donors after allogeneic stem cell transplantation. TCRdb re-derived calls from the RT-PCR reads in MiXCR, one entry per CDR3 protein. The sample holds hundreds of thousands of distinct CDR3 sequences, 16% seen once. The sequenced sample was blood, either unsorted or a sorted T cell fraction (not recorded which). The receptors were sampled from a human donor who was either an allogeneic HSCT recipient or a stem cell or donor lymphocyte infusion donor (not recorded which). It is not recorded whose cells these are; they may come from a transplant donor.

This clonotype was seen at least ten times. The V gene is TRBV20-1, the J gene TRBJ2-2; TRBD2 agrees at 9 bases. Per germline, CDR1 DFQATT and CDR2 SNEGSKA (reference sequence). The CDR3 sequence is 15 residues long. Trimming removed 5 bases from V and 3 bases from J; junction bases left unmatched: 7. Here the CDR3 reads CSALPSGVYTGELFF. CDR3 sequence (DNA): TGCAGTGCTCTCCCTAGCGGGGTATACACCGGGGAGCTGTTTTTT.

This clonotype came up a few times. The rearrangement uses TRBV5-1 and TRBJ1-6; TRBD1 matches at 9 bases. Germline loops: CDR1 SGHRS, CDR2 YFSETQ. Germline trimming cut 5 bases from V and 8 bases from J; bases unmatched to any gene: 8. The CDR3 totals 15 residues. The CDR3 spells CASRLTGGEDSPLHF. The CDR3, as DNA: TGCGCCAGCAGACTAACAGGGGGCGAGGATTCACCCCTCCACTTT.

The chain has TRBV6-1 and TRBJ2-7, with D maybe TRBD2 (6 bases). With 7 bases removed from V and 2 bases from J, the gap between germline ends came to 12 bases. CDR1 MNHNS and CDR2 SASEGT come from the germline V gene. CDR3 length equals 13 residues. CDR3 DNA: TGTGCCAGCAATCGGGGGAGTGCCTACGAGCAGTACTTC. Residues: CASNRGSAYEQYF.

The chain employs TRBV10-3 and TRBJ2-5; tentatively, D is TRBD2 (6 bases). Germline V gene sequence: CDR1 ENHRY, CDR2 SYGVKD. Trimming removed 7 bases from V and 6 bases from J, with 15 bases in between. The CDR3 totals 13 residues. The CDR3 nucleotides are TGTGCCATCACCGCCCCGGGACTCCAGACCCAGTACTTC. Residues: CAITAPGLQTQYF.

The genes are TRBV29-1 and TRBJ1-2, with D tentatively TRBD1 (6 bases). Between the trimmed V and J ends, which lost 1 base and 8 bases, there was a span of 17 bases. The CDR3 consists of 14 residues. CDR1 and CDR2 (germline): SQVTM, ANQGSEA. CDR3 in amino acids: CSVEAQETGWGYTF. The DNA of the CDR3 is TGCAGCGTTGAAGCCCAGGAAACAGGGTGGGGCTACACCTTC.

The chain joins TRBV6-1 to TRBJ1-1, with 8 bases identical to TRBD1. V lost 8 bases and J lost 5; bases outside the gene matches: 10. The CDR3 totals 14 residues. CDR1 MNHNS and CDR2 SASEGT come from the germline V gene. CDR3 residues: CASARTGGRTEAFF. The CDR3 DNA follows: TGTGCCAGCGCCCGAACAGGGGGTCGAACTGAAGCTTTCTTT.

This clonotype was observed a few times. CDR3 DNA sequence: TGTGCCAGCTCACCGAGGGACAGTCCGAACACTGAAGCTTTCTTT. It yields the protein CASSPRDSPNTEAFF. The V call is TRBV18, the J call TRBJ1-1; TRBD1 matches at 7 bases. In germline, CDR1 is KGHSH, CDR2 LQKENI. V lost 3 bases, J lost 1 base, and 5 bases stayed unmatched. This CDR3 region has 15 residues.

In nucleotides, the CDR3 is TGTGCCAGCAGACGGGGCGCGGAGCAGTACTTC. This sequence encodes CASRRGAEQYF. The rearrangement joins TRBV6-2 or TRBV6-3 to TRBJ2-7; TRBD1 or TRBD2 may be the D gene (5 bases each). Between the trimmed V and J ends, which lost 6 bases and 7 bases, there was a span of 10 bases. The CDR3 contains 11 residues. Germline CDR1 MNHEY, CDR2 SVGEGT.

This CDR3 is CASSKFGEGAEAFF. CDR3 in DNA: TGTGCCAGCAGTAAGTTCGGGGAGGGGGCTGAAGCTTTCTTT. The chain joins TRBV7-9 to TRBJ1-1; weak D call: TRBD1 (6 bases). The germline CDR1 and CDR2 sequences are SEHNR and FQNEAQ (reference sequence). Between the trimmed V and J ends, which lost 6 bases and 6 bases, there was a span of 17 bases. CDR3 length: 14 residues.

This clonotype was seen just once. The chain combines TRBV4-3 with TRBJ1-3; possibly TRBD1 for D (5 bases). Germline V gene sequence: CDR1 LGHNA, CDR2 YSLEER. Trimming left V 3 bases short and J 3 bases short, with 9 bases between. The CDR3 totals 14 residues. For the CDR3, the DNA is TGCGCCAGCAGCCAGCAGGGTTTTGGAAACACCATATATTTT. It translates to CASSQQGFGNTIYF.

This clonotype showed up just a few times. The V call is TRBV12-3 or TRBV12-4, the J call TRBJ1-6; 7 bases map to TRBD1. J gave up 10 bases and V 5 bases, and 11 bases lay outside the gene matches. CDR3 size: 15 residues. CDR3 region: CASSLPTGFYSPLHF. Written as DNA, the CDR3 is TGTGCCAGCAGTCTCCCGACAGGGTTTTACTCACCCCTCCACTTT.

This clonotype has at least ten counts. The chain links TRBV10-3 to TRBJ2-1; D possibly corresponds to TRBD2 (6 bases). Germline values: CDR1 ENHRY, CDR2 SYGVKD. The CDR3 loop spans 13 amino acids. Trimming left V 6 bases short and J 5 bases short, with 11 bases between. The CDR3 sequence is CAIRAGSNNEQFF. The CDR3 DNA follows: TGTGCCATCAGGGCGGGGTCTAACAATGAGCAGTTCTTC.

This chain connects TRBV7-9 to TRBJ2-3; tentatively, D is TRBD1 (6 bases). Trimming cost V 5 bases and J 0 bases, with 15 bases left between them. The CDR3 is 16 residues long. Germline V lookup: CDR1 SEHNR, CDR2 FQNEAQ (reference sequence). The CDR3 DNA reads TGTGCCAGCAGCCCACTCAGACAGGTCAGCACAGATACGCAGTATTTT. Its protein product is CASSPLRQVSTDTQYF.

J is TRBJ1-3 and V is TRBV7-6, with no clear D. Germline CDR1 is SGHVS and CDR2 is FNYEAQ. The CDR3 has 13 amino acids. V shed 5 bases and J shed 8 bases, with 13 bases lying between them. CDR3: CASSPSSRDTIYF. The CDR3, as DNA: TGTGCCAGCAGCCCCTCATCCCGAGACACCATATATTTT. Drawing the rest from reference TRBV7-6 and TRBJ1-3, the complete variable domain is GAGVSQSPRYKVTKRGQDVALRCDPISGHVSLYWYRQALGQGPEFLTYFNYEAQQDKSGLPNDRFSAERPEGSISTLTIQRTEQRDSAMYRCASSPSSRDTIYFGEGSWLTVV.

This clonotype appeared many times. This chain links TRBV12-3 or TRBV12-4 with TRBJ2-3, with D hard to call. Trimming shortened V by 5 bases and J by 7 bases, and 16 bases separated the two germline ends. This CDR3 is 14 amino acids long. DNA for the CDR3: TGTGCCAGCAGTCCCCGCGTTTATGAGAATACGCAGTATTTT. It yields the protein CASSPRVYENTQYF.

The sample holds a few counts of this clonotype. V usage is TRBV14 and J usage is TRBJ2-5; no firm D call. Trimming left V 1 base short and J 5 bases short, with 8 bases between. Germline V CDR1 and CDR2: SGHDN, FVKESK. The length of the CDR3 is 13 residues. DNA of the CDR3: TGTGCCAGCAGCCAAGGGCGTCGGGAGACCCAGTACTTC. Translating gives CASSQGRRETQYF.